The source of this T cell receptor (beta chain) is a study of beta chain features in type 1 diabetes. Study-level background: Patients were similar to healthy donors in age and gender (as well as in cell yields). Findings of the study overall: There was no resolution here of whether HLA type influences TCRB rearrangement.

Isolated RNA was reverse transcribed in full, so expressed TCRB transcripts were sequenced. Libraries were prepared by immunoSEQ multiplex PCR; TCRdb keeps only in-frame clonotypes and omits some of them. The sample has 350,000 to 450,000 clones, approximately 14% seen once. The CDR3 spans 15 residues. Trimming shortened V by 1 base and J by 5 bases, and 15 bases separated the two germline ends. Germline V lookup: CDR1 SGHNT, CDR2 YYREEE (reference sequence). In regard to this clone: Its antigen is not identified.

The V gene is TRBV5-4, the J gene TRBJ2-5, with D possibly matching TRBD2 (6 bases). This TCR was recovered from a man aged 30 to 39 in good health. Source material: naive CD4+ T cells from blood. The CDR3 here is CASSLIWEAGETQYF. The CDR3 DNA reads as TGTGCCAGCAGCTTGATCTGGGAGGCCGGGGAGACCCAGTACTTC.